These 14 T cell receptor beta chains came from one sample sequenced in a study of T cell repertoires in cytomegalovirus infection. Which antigens these TCRs recognize remains unknown. TCRdb independently ran MiXCR on the reads; one entry per CDR3 protein. The sample gives around 360,000 distinct CDR3 sequences, about 32% of which show up once; around an eighth is in the top ten. The sample consisted of cultured PBMCs, taken from culture after CMV antigen stimulation. The receptor set was obtained from a human donor in good health (CMV status not recorded). Some clones in this sample may be carry-over from other donors' samples.

The rearrangement uses TRBV2 and TRBJ1-2, with TRBD1 identical over 10 bases. The V gene's germline CDR1 is SNHLY and CDR2 FYNNEI. CDR3 length equals 13 residues. V shed 7 bases, J shed 6 bases, and the junction held 5 bases outside the gene matches. This CDR3 is CASIMTGGDGYTF. The DNA for the CDR3 is TGTGCCAGCATAATGACAGGGGGCGATGGCTACACCTTC.

The chain links TRBV2 to TRBJ2-3; D might be TRBD2 (5 bases). The germline CDR1 and CDR2 sequences are SNHLY and FYNNEI. CDR3 length: 12 residues. V was pared by 11 bases and J by 0 bases, with 9 bases between. The CDR3 nucleotides read TGTGCCGCAGCGGAGAGCACAGATACGCAGTATTTT. This translates into CAAAESTDTQYF.

This chain uses TRBV4-2 with TRBJ1-4; D unclear. Trimming removed 1 base at V and 3 bases at J, with 9 bases between. CDR1 is LGHNA and CDR2 is YNFKEQ in the germline V gene. The CDR3 has 15 amino acids. The CDR3 loop is CASSQGGGPNEKLFF. In DNA form, the CDR3 reads TGTGCCAGCAGCCAAGGAGGAGGTCCTAATGAAAAACTGTTTTTT.

The chain joins TRBV7-8 to TRBJ2-4; D is possibly TRBD1 (6 bases). The CDR3 is 17 residues long. The germline CDR1 and CDR2 sequences are SGHVS and FQNEAQ. V was shortened by 5 bases and J by 7 bases, with 24 bases between the two germline ends. In nucleotides, the CDR3 is TGTGCCAGCAGCCAAGCAATGGACAGTTTTGAAATGAACATTCAGTACTTC. Translated: CASSQAMDSFEMNIQYF.

This clonotype was seen a handful of times. The gene calls are TRBV20-1 and TRBJ2-4, with D perhaps TRBD2 (6 bases). CDR1 DFQATT and CDR2 SNEGSKA come from the germline V gene (reference sequence). There are 12 residues in the CDR3. The V end was cut by 7 bases, the J end by 3 bases, with 10 bases between. The CDR3 sequence is CSVAGRKNIQYF. The CDR3 region has the DNA TGCAGTGTGGCGGGGCGCAAAAACATTCAGTACTTC.

This sequence joins TRBV6-5 and TRBJ1-5; D perhaps matches TRBD1 (6 bases). V was trimmed by 6 bases and J by 2 bases, leaving 11 bases between them. Per the germline V gene, CDR1 is MNHEY and CDR2 is SVGAGI. The CDR3 sequence is 14 residues long. The CDR3 region is CASRGEGGNQPQHF. CDR3 bases: TGTGCCAGCAGGGGAGAGGGGGGCAATCAGCCCCAGCATTTT.

The V and J genes are TRBV4-1 and TRBJ2-3, with 8 bases that match TRBD2. Germline CDR1 and CDR2: MGHRA and YSYEKL. The CDR3 contains 15 residues. V was pared by 0 bases and J by 6 bases, with 5 bases of the junction left unmatched. This CDR3 is CASSQDAIAGDTQYF. DNA of the CDR3: TGCGCCAGCAGCCAAGATGCGATAGCGGGGGATACGCAGTATTTT.

This clonotype was observed a few times. The chain couples TRBV7-2 to TRBJ2-2, with D unresolved. V was shortened by 2 bases and J by 7 bases, with 11 bases between the two germline ends. The germline CDR1 and CDR2 sequences are SGHTA and FQGNSA. The length of the CDR3 is 14 residues. CDR3 region: CASSLSSVSGELFF. Written as DNA, the CDR3 is TGTGCCAGCAGCTTATCCTCGGTGAGCGGGGAGCTGTTTTTT.

The gene calls are TRBV7-9 and TRBJ2-3; no definite D call. The CDR3 has 14 amino acids. Trimming removed 5 bases at V and 4 bases at J, with 13 bases between. Germline V CDR1 and CDR2: SEHNR, FQNEAQ (reference sequence). CDR3 nucleotide sequence: TGTGCCAGCAGCGCCGGCCCACCGCCAGATACGCAGTATTTT. Translation gives CASSAGPPPDTQYF. Full variable domain (missing parts from reference TRBV7-9 and TRBJ2-3): DTGVSQNPRHKITKRGQNVTFRCDPISEHNRLYWYRQTLGQGPEFLTYFQNEAQLEKSRLLSDRFSAERPKGSFSTLEIQRTEQGDSAMYLCASSAGPPPDTQYFGPGTRLTVL.

The chain uses TRBV6-2 or TRBV6-3 and TRBJ2-1, with D tentatively TRBD2 (7 bases). This CDR3 comprises 15 residues. Per germline, CDR1 MNHEY and CDR2 SVGEGT. The V gene lost 7 bases and the J gene lost 1 base, with 14 bases spanning the gap. CDR3: CASIPRGGSYNEQFF. The DNA for the CDR3 is TGTGCCAGCATCCCGAGGGGGGGTTCCTACAATGAGCAGTTCTTC.

This clonotype came up a few times. This chain connects TRBV7-3 to TRBJ2-1, with TRBD2 matching 7 bases. The CDR3 spans 15 residues. The junction had 6 bases not matched to a gene; V was cut back by 4 bases and J by 3 bases. Per germline, CDR1 SGHTA and CDR2 FQGTGA. CDR3 in amino acids: CASSSLAENYNEQFF. In DNA, the CDR3 is TGTGCCAGCAGCTCCCTAGCGGAGAACTACAATGAGCAGTTCTTC.

The J gene is TRBJ2-5, the V gene TRBV4-3, with D possibly being TRBD1 (6 bases). There are 15 residues in the CDR3. V was cut by 0 bases and J by 1 base, with 9 bases left in between. CDR1 and CDR2 (germline): LGHNA, YSLEER. CDR3 loop: CASSQEWGRQETQYF. CDR3 bases: TGCGCCAGCAGCCAAGAGTGGGGGCGCCAAGAGACCCAGTACTTC.

This clonotype was seen just once. The V call is TRBV7-2, the J call TRBJ1-2, with D perhaps TRBD1 (6 bases). This CDR3 has 14 amino acids. Germline CDR1 SGHTA, CDR2 FQGNSA. The V end lost 6 bases, the J end lost 4 bases, and 15 bases lay between the germline ends. The CDR3 DNA follows: TGTGCCAGCAGAAACCACCGGGACACCTATGGCTACACCTTC. Translation gives CASRNHRDTYGYTF. The full variable domain, its missing parts supplied by reference TRBV7-2 and TRBJ1-2, is GAGVSQSPSNKVTEKGKDVELRCDPISGHTALYWYRQSLGQGLEFLIYFQGNSAPDKSGLPSDRFSAERTGGSVSTLTIQRTQQEDSAVYLCASRNHRDTYGYTFGSGTRLTVV.

The chain is built from TRBV4-1 and TRBJ2-3; D gene ambiguous. This CDR3 comprises 15 residues. Trimming took off 4 bases at V and 5 bases at J, with 16 bases between the two ends. Germline CDR1 reads MGHRA; CDR2 reads YSYEKL. The CDR3 protein is CASSPHAAEIDTQYF. For the CDR3, the DNA is TGCGCCAGCAGCCCCCATGCGGCAGAAATAGATACGCAGTATTTT.